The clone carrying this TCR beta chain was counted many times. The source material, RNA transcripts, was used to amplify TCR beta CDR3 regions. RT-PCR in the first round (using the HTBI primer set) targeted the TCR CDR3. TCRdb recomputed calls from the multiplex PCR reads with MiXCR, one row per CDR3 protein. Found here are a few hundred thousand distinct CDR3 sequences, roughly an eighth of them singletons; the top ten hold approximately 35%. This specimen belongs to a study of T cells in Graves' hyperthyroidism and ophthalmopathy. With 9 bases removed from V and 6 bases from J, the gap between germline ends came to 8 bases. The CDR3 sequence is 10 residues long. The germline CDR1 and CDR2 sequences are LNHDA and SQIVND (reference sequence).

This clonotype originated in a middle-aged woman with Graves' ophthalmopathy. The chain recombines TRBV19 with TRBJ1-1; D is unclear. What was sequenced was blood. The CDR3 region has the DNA TGTGCCAGCCGGGGATCTGAAGCTTTCTTT. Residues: CASRGSEAFF.